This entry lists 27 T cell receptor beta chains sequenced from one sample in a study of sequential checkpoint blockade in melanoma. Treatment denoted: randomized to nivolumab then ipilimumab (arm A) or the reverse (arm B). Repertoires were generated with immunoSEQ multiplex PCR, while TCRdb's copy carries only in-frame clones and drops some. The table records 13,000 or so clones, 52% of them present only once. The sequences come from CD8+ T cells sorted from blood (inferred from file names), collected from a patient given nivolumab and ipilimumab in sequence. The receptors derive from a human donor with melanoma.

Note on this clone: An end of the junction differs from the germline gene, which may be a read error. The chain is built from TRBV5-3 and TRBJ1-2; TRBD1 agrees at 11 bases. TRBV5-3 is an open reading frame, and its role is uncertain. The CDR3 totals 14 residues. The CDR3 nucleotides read TGTGCCAGCAGCTGGACAGGGGGCTCCGGTGGCTACACCTTC. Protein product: CASSWTGGSGGYTF.

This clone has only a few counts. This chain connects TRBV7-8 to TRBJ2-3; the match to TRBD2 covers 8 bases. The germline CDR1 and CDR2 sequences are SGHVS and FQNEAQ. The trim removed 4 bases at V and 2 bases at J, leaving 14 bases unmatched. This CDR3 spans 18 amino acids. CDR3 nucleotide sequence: TGTGCCAGCAGCTCGTCCTACACCGGGACTAGGATCACAGATACGCAGTATTTT. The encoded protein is CASSSSYTGTRITDTQYF. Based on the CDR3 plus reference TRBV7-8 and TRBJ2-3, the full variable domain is GAGVSQSPRYKVAKRGQDVALRCDPISGHVSLFWYQQALGQGPEFLTYFQNEAQLDKSGLPSDRFFAERPEGSVSTLKIQRTQQEDSAVYLCASSSSYTGTRITDTQYFGPGTRLTVL.

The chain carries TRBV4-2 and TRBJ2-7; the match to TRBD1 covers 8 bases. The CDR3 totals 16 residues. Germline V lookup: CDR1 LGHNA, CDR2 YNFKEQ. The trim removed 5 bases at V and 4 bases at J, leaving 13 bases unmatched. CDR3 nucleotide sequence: TGTGCCAGCAGCTCGACCCTGACAGGGGCGCGGTACGAGCAGTACTTC. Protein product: CASSSTLTGARYEQYF.

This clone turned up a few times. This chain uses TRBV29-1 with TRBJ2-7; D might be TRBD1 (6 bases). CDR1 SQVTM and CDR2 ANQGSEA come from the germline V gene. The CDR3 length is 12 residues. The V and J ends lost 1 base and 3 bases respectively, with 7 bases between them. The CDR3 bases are TGCAGCGTTGAAGGGACAGTCTACGAGCAGTACTTC. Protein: CSVEGTVYEQYF.

The CDR3 sequence: CASSVGWGPSYEQYF. The CDR3 nucleotides read TGTGCCAGCAGCGTAGGGTGGGGGCCGAGCTACGAGCAGTACTTC. This chain joins TRBV9 and TRBJ2-7, with D maybe TRBD1 (6 bases). With 0 bases removed from V and 3 bases from J, the gap between germline ends came to 13 bases. The CDR3 spans 15 residues. Germline loops: CDR1 SGDLS, CDR2 YYNGEE.

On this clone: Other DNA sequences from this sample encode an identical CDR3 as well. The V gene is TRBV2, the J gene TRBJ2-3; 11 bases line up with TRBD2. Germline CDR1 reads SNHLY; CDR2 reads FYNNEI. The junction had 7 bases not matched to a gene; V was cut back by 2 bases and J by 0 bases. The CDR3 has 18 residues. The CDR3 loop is CASSERVAGGTSTDTQYF. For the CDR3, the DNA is TGTGCCAGCAGTGAACGCGTAGCGGGAGGGACTAGCACAGATACGCAGTATTTT.

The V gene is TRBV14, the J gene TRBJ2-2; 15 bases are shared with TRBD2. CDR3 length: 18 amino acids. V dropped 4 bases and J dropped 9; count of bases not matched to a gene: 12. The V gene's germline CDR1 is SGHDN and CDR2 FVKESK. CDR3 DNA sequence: TGTGCCAGCAGCCCCTCGGGACTAGCGGGGGGCAAACACCGGGAGCTGTTTTTT. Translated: CASSPSGLAGGKHRELFF.

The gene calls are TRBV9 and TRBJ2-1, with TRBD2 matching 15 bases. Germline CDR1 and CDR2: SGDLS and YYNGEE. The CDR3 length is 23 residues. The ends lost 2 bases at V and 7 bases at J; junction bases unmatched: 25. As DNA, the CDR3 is TGTGCCAGCAGCGTTACCGGGACAGCGAGATCCGGGACTAGCGGGGGGTCGCATAATGAGCAGTTCTTC. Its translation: CASSVTGTARSGTSGGSHNEQFF.

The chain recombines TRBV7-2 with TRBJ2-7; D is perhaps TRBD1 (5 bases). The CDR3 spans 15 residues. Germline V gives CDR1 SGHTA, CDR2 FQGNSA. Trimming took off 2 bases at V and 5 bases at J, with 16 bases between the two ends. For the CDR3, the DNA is TGTGCCAGCAGCTTACTCAGGGATGGACGGAACGAGCAGTACTTC. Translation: CASSLLRDGRNEQYF.

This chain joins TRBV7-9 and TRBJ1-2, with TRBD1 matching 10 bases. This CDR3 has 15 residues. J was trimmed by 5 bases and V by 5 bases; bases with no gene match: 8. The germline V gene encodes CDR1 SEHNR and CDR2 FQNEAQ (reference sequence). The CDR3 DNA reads TGTGCCAGCAGCGGATGGACAGGGGGTAATTATGGCTACACCTTC. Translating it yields CASSGWTGGNYGYTF.

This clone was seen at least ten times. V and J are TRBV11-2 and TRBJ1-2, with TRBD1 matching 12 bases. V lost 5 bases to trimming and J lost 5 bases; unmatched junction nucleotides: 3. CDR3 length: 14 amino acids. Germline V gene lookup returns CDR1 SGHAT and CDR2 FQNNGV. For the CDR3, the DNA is TGTGCCAGCAGCCCGGGACAGGGGGCGTATGGCTACACCTTC. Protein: CASSPGQGAYGYTF.

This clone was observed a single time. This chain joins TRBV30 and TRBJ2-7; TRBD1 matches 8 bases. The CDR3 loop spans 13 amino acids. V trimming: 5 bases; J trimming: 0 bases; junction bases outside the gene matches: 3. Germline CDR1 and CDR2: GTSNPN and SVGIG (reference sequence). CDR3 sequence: CAWGTGYSYEQYF. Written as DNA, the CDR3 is TGTGCCTGGGGGACAGGCTACTCCTACGAGCAGTACTTC. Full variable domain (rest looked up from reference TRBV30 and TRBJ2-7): SQTIHQWPATLVQPVGSPLSLECTVEGTSNPNLYWYRQAAGRGLQLLFYSVGIGQISSEVPQNLSASRPQDRQFILSSKKLLLSDSGFYLCAWGTGYSYEQYFGPGTRLTVT.

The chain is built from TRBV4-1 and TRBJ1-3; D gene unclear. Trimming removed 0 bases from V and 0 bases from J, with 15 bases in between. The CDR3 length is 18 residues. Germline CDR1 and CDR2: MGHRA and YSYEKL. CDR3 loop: CASSQEGRQRFSGNTIYF. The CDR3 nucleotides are TGCGCCAGCAGCCAAGAGGGTCGGCAGCGATTCTCTGGAAACACCATATATTTT.

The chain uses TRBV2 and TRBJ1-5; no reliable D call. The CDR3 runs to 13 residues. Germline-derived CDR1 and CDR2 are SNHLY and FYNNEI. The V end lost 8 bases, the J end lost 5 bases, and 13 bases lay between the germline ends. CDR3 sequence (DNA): TGTGCCAGCTCGAGGGTAGGGTATCAGCCCCAGCATTTT. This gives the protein CASSRVGYQPQHF.

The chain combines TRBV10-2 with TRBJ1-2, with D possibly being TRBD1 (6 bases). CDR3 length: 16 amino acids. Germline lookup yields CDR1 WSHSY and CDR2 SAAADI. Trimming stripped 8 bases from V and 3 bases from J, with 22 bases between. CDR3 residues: CASGPDGGGGYYGYTF. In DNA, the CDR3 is TGCGCCAGCGGTCCAGACGGGGGCGGGGGTTACTATGGCTACACCTTC.

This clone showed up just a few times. The CDR3 nucleotides read TGTGCCAGCAGCCCTGACAGAGGAAACACCATATATTTT. Translation gives CASSPDRGNTIYF. This chain uses TRBV5-5 with TRBJ1-3; weak D call: TRBD1 (5 bases). CDR3 length: 13 residues. V was shortened by 4 bases and J by 4 bases, with 9 bases between the two germline ends. Germline lookup yields CDR1 SGHKS and CDR2 YYEKEE (reference sequence).

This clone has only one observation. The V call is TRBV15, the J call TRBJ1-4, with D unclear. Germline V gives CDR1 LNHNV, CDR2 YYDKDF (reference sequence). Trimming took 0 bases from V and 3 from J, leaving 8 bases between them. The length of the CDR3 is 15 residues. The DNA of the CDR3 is TGTGCCACCAGCAGAGAGAGACTTCCTAATGAAAAACTGTTTTTT. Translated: CATSRERLPNEKLFF.

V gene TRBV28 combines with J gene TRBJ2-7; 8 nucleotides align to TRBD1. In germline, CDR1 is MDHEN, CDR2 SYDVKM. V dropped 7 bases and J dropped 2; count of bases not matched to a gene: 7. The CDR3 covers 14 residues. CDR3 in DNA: TGTGCCAGCACCACGACAGGGGCCCCCTACGAGCAGTACTTC. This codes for CASTTTGAPYEQYF. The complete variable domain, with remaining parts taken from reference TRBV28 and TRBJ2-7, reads DVKVTQSSRYLVKRTGEKVFLECVQDMDHENMFWYRQDPGLGLRLIYFSYDVKMKEKGDIPEGYSVSREKKERFSLILESASTNQTSMYLCASTTTGAPYEQYFGPGTRLTVT.

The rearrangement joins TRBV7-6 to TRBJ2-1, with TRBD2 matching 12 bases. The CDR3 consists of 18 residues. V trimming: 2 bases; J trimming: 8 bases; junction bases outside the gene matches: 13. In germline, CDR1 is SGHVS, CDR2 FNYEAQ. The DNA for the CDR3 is TGTGCCAGCAGCTTATTGATAAGGCTAGCGGGAGGGTCGGATGAGCAGTTCTTC. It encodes CASSLLIRLAGGSDEQFF.

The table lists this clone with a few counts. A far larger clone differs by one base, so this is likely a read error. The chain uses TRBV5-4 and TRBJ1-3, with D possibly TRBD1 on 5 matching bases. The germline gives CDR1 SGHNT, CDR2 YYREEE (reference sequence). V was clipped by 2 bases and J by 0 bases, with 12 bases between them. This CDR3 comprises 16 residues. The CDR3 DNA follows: TGTGCCAGCAGCTTCGACAGTCAGAGCTCTGGAAACACCATATATTTT. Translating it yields CASSFDSQSSGNTIYF.

CDR3 sequence reads: CASSPVGGAYGYTF. The CDR3 DNA reads TGTGCCAGCAGTCCAGTGGGAGGCGCCTATGGCTACACCTTC. This chain links TRBV6-1 with TRBJ1-2; D is unclear. Deletions cut 5 bases from V and 4 bases from J, with 14 bases between. The CDR3 contains 14 residues. Germline assignment: CDR1 MNHNS and CDR2 SASEGT.

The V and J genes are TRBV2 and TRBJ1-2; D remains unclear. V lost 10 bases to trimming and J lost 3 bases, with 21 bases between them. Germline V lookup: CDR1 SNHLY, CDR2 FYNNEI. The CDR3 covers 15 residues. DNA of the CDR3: TGTGCCACCCAGGATGGAAGCTACCTTGACTATGGCTACACCTTC. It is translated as CATQDGSYLDYGYTF.

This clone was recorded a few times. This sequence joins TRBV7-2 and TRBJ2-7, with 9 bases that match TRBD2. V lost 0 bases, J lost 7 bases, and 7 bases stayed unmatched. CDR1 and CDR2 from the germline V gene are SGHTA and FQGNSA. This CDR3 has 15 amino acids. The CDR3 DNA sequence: TGTGCCAGCAGCTTAGCAGCGGGACTAGCAAGTGAGCAGTACTTC. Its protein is CASSLAAGLASEQYF.

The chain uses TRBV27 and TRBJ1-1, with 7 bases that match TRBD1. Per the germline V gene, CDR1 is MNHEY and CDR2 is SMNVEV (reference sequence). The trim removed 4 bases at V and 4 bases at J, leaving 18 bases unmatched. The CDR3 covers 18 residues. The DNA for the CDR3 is TGTGCCAGCAGTTACGAGGAGGGGGCTTCACAGGAGCGCACTGAAGCTTTCTTT. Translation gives CASSYEEGASQERTEAFF.

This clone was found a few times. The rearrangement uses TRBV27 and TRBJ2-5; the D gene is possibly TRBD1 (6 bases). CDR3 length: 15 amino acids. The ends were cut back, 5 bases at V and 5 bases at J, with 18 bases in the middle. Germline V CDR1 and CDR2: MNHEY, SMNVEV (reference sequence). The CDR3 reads CASSNVPYQGETQYF. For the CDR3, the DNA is TGTGCCAGCAGTAACGTACCCTATCAGGGGGAGACCCAGTACTTC.

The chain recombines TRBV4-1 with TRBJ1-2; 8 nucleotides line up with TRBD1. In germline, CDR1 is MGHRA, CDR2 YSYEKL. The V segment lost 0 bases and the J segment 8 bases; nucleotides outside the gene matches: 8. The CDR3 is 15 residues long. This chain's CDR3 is CASSQEFRQGQGYTF. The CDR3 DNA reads TGCGCCAGCAGCCAAGAATTCCGACAGGGGCAAGGCTACACCTTC.

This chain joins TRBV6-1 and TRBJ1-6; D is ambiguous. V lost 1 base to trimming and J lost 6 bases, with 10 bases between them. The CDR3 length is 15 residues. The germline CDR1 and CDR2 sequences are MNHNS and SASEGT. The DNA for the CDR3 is TGTGCCAGCAGTGAAGGCCAGGAACCTAATTCACCCCTCCACTTT. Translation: CASSEGQEPNSPLHF.